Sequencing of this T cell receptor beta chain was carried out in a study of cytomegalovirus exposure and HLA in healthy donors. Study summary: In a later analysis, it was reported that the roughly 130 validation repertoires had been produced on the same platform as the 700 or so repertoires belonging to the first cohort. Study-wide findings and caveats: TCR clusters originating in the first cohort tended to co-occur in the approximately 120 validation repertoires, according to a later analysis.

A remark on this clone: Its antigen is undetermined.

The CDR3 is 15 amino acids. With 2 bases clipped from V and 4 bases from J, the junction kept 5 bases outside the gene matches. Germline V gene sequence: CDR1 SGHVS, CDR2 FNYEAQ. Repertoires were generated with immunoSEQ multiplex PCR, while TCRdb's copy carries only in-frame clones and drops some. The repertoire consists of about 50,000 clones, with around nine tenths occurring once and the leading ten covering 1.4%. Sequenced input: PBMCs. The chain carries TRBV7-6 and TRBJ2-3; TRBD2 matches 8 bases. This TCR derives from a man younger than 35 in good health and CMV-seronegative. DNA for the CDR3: TGTGCCAGCAGCTTACTGGCGGGAGGTTCAGATACGCAGTATTTT. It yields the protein CASSLLAGGSDTQYF.